This paragraph reports one T cell receptor beta chain. This clone was counted a few times. Its antigen is still unknown. Base qualities are not at hand, and no much larger clone is one base apart. This sample was taken from a study of CD8+ T cells in alopecia areata (dated 2018 in TCRdb). In the study overall: The treated patients, all with moderate-to-severe alopecia areata, were enrolled in an open-label pilot trial of oral tofacitinib given at 5 to 10 mg twice daily. Patients received tofacitinib for 6 to 18 months and were then followed off drug for 6 months to check for delayed response and recurrence. The study used high-throughput TCRbeta sequencing to examine T cell clonal expansion in alopecia areata, in both the C3H/HeJ mouse model and human patients. Scalp tissue and sorted CD4+ and CD8+ peripheral blood T cells from patchy and totalis/universalis alopecia areata patients and from healthy controls were covered by human TCRbeta sequencing. Tofacitinib-treated patients had biopsies at baseline and at 4 and 24 weeks of treatment, with a later scalp biopsy in several patients. Clonality in the scalp was compared among normal scalp (n=4), patchy alopecia areata scalp (n=8), and alopecia totalis/universalis scalp (n=8). RNA was obtained with the PAXgene miRNA kit for fixed scalp, the miRNeasy kit for PBMCs, and the RNeasy kit for mouse skin. TCRbeta CDR3 regions were amplified by immunoSEQ multiplex PCR using 35 Vbeta forward and 13 Jbeta reverse primers. The study at large found these results: Unlike mouse skin, where gammadelta T cells dominate, normal human skin contains resident alphabeta T cells that get sequenced too, which complicates analysis of the scalp TCR repertoire. Higher clonality and more expanded CD8+ clones were observed in lesional scalp than in normal scalp, particularly in alopecia totalis/universalis, a finding suggestive of antigenic drive. Shared TCR sequences between patients were less evident than in mice, which may be partly attributable to HLA diversity in the patient population.

Via the germline V gene, CDR1 is SGHVS and CDR2 FQNEAQ. The V end loses 2 bases and the J end loses 1 base, and a stretch of 9 bases separates them. The CDR3 numbers 15 residues from cysteine through phenylalanine. Kept here is only the CDR3 DNA, which spans 45 bases and is read in frame from base 1. The sample's time point, from its label and the paper: baseline before oral tofacitinib. Lesional scalp punch biopsies and peripheral blood were obtained from alopecia areata patients. PBMCs were separated by density centrifugation and stained for CD3, CD4 and CD8, after which CD4+ and CD8+ T cells were sorted on a FACSAria. Preparation of the library involved the immunoSEQ multiplex PCR assay. For TCR sequencing, RNA was extracted from every sample and reverse transcribed into cDNA to serve as template. SuperScript III was used to make first-strand cDNA, primed with a 2:1 mix of oligo-dT and random hexamers. A synthetic immune receptor repertoire was used to gauge amplification bias, and whatever bias remained was removed computationally. As for how the authors treated the data: Raw reads were preprocessed to remove errors, and CDR3 was defined according to IMGT conventions as the region from the conserved cysteine to phenylalanine. Clonality was computed as 1 minus the Shannon entropy, with the entropy normalized by log2 of the number of productive unique TCRs. Whether scalp clones were CD4 or CD8 was inferred by matching scalp TCRbeta sequences against CD4 and CD8 repertoires sorted from blood. TCRdb mirrors the immuneACCESS table, restricted to in-frame sequences. Some clones are absent from its copies; in checked studies, under half trace to an unresolved V gene, and the reason for the others is unknown. That table furnishes V, J and clone size, whereas the DNA furnished D and trimming. The table for this sample lists roughly 150,000 clones; 45% to 60% of them were counted only once. The biggest ten clones account for approximately 19% of the sample.

This chain joins TRBV7-8 to TRBJ1-5; there is no confident call for the D gene. The source was CD8+ T cells sorted from blood, collected at week 0. The receptor's source is a human donor with alopecia areata. The CDR3 loop reads CASSLTTESNQPQHF. The DNA reads TGTGCCAGCAGCTTAACGACCGAAAGCAATCAGCCCCAGCATTTT.